What follows is one T cell receptor (beta chain) and its context. This record belongs to a study of blood T cell repertoires in COVID-19. Across the study: The origin of the acute and convalescent COVID-19 samples was the United States, Italy and Spain. The analysed material was cDNA or gDNA that came from T cells, B-cell-depleted T cells, or PBMCs.

Germline loops: CDR1 LGHNA, CDR2 YNFKEQ. The CDR3 is 15 amino acids. The germline V and J ends were trimmed by 0 bases and 6 bases, with 13 bases remaining between them. Per the study methods: Reference gene primer amplification yielded estimated nucleated cell counts. TCRdb keeps only in-frame clones here, not all; method: immunoSEQ multiplex PCR. V and J calls and clone size are those listed in that table; D and trimming were worked out from the DNA. The table includes 40,000 to 45,000 clones, approximately 73% detected once. The material sequenced was peripheral blood. This chain joins TRBV4-2 and TRBJ2-3; D may be TRBD1 (5 bases). The source is a man aged 80 or over with acute or convalescent COVID-19. CDR3 bases: TGTGCCAGCAGCCAAGATCCCCAGGGTACGGATACGCAGTATTTT. Its translation is CASSQDPQGTDTQYF.